Included here is one T cell receptor beta chain sequence, with context. Its antigen is unknown. This record belongs to a study of T cell repertoires in cytomegalovirus infection. In TCRdb, the reads were re-called with MiXCR into one record per CDR3 protein. The sample holds approximately 910,000 distinct CDR3 sequences, approximately 31% seen once. Germline V gene data show CDR1 as MGHRA and CDR2 as YSYEKL. V lost 0 bases and J lost 1, with 6 bases in between. This CDR3 comprises 14 residues. The TCR was taken from a human donor in good health (CMV status not recorded). Some clones in this sample may be carry-over from other donors' samples. Sequencing used cultured CD8+ T cells from PBMCs, obtained from culture after CMV antigen stimulation. The rearrangement joins TRBV4-1 to TRBJ1-1; D gene uncertain. CDR3 in DNA: TGCGCCAGCAGCCAAGAAGATACGAACACTGAAGCTTTCTTT. Translation gives CASSQEDTNTEAFF.